This is a list of T cell receptor beta chains from one sample in a study of blood T cell repertoires in COVID-19. Here immunoSEQ multiplex PCR was the method, and the copy in TCRdb shows in-frame clones only, minus some. In the table there are about 220,000 clones, 80% to 90% of which are singletons. Sequences were obtained from peripheral blood. The source of these receptors is a man aged 25-40 years with active or convalescent COVID-19. CDR3s include the opening cysteine and the closing phenylalanine or tryptophan. A D gene is named only where the DNA matches it firmly. Clone sizes are given selectively: once, few, many, or a class where the clone is expanded.

NA	TRBJ2-3	TRBV7-2	TRBD2	CASSLGPGGGYTQYF	TGTGCCAGCAGCTTAGGTCCGGGGGGAGGTTATACGCAGTATTTT
NA	TRBJ2-1	TRBV6-5	NA	CASSYSREFNNEQFF	TGTGCCAGCAGTTACTCTCGGGAATTTAACAATGAGCAGTTCTTC
NA	TRBJ1-4	TRBV6-1	NA	CASSETANEKLFF	TGTGCCAGCAGTGAAACAGCAAATGAAAAACTGTTTTTT
NA	TRBJ1-2	TRBV5-1	TRBD1	CASSGGQGLYTF	TGCGCCAGCAGCGGGGGACAGGGACTCTACACCTTC
NA	TRBJ2-3	TRBV30	TRBD2	CASTVAASGTTDTQYF	TGTGCCTCTACTGTCGCGGCTAGCGGGACCACAGATACGCAGTATTTT
NA	TRBJ2-4	TRBV12-3/TRBV12-4	NA	CASSFRDLNIQYF	TGTGCCAGCAGTTTCAGGGACTTAAACATTCAGTACTTC
NA	TRBJ2-7	TRBV25-1	TRBD1	CANPRTGDRQYF	TGTGCCAACCCCCGGACAGGGGATAGGCAGTACTTC
NA	TRBJ2-3	TRBV20-1	NA	CSASLDTQYF	TGCAGTGCTAGCTTGGATACGCAGTATTTT
NA	TRBJ2-1	TRBV10-3	TRBD1	CAISEGQGGNEQFF	TGTGCCATCAGTGAGGGACAGGGGGGGAATGAGCAGTTCTTC
NA	TRBJ1-5	TRBV30	NA	CAPGVRGDQPQHF	TGTGCACCAGGGGTTCGGGGTGATCAGCCCCAGCATTTT
many	TRBJ2-7	TRBV5-1	NA	CASSWGGSYEQYF	TGCGCCAGCAGCTGGGGCGGCTCCTACGAGCAGTACTTC
NA	TRBJ2-1	TRBV6-5	TRBD1	CASSSTGQGRNEQFF	TGTGCCAGCAGTTCCACGGGACAGGGAAGGAATGAGCAGTTCTTC
NA	TRBJ2-7	TRBV19	TRBD1	CASSISDRGLTYEQYF	TGTGCCAGTAGTATCTCCGACAGGGGGCTGACCTACGAGCAGTACTTC
NA	TRBJ1-4	TRBV6-1	TRBD1	CASSDPGQGARTNEKLFF	TGTGCCAGCAGTGATCCAGGACAGGGGGCGCGGACTAATGAAAAACTGTTTTTT
NA	TRBJ1-1	TRBV19	TRBD1	CASSIGRRGRTGDTEAFF	TGTGCCAGTAGTATAGGTCGCAGGGGGCGTACGGGAGACACTGAAGCTTTCTTT
NA	TRBJ2-1	TRBV18	TRBD2	CASSPPDRGGRRLF	TGTGCCAGCTCACCACCGGACCGGGGGGGGCGACGGCTCTTC
NA	TRBJ2-1	TRBV7-9	NA	CASSLRRATSFSSYNEQFF	TGTGCCAGCAGCTTAAGGCGGGCTACTAGCTTTAGCTCCTACAATGAGCAGTTCTTC
NA	TRBJ2-3	TRBV6-2/TRBV6-3	NA	CASSPRTNTDTQYF	TGTGCCAGCAGCCCCAGGACTAACACAGATACGCAGTATTTT
NA	TRBJ2-2	TRBV5-4	TRBD2	CASSPGGVPTTGELFF	TGTGCCAGCAGCCCGGGGGGGGTCCCTACCACCGGGGAGCTGTTTTTT
NA	TRBJ2-7	TRBV5-4	TRBD1	CASSKTGDTYEQYF	TGTGCCAGCAGCAAGACAGGGGACACCTACGAGCAGTACTTC
NA	TRBJ1-2	TRBV7-8	TRBD1	CASSLDREVYWDGYTF	TGTGCCAGCAGCCTCGACAGGGAGGTGTATTGGGATGGCTACACCTTC
once	TRBJ2-2	TRBV28	TRBD1	CASRDRVTGELFF	TGTGCCTCCAGAGACAGGGTTACCGGGGAGCTGTTTTTT